The 22 T cell receptor beta chains given below trace back to one sample, sequenced in a study of OX40 agonist ivuxolimab in advanced cancers. Some clones are missing from TCRdb's copy, which holds only in-frame ones; the method was immunoSEQ multiplex PCR. The sample includes more than 65,000 clones, around 85% of them seen just once. Sequencing was performed on CD4+ or CD8+ T cells sorted from blood, taken in a trial of the OX40 agonist ivuxolimab. These receptors were taken from an adult with an advanced solid tumor such as melanoma, head and neck, liver or kidney cancer.

The gene calls are TRBV6-1 and TRBJ2-7; D gene uncertain. With 5 bases removed from V and 2 bases from J, the gap between germline ends came to 10 bases. The CDR3 is 13 amino acids. Germline lookup yields CDR1 MNHNS and CDR2 SASEGT. CDR3 nucleotides: TGTGCCAGCAGTAAGGACCCTGCCTACGAGCAGTACTTC. This codes for CASSKDPAYEQYF.

The gene calls are TRBV7-2 and TRBJ2-2; weak D call: TRBD1 (6 bases). Looked up from germline, CDR1 is SGHTA and CDR2 is FQGNSA. V gave up 5 bases and J gave up 1 base, with 11 bases separating them. CDR3 length: 15 residues. The CDR3 loop is CASSTRGQNTGELFF. The CDR3 bases are TGTGCCAGCAGCACCCGGGGACAGAACACCGGGGAGCTGTTTTTT.

The chain uses TRBV4-1 and TRBJ2-7, with D perhaps TRBD2 (7 bases). Deletions cut 3 bases from V and 1 base from J, with 16 bases between. The CDR3 has 16 residues. The germline CDR1 and CDR2 sequences are MGHRA and YSYEKL. CDR3 nucleotides: TGCGCCAGCAGCCACCTGGGGGGGGGCTCATCCTACGAGCAGTACTTC. Translated: CASSHLGGGSSYEQYF.

The chain joins TRBV15 to TRBJ1-1, with 8 nucleotides matching TRBD1. Germline trimming cut 3 bases from V and 1 base from J; bases unmatched to any gene: 4. This CDR3 region has 15 residues. Looked up from germline, CDR1 is LNHNV and CDR2 is YYDKDF (reference sequence). This chain's CDR3 is CATSRGGTGNTEAFF. In DNA form, the CDR3 reads TGTGCCACCAGCAGGGGAGGGACAGGGAACACTGAAGCTTTCTTT.

The chain is built from TRBV5-1 and TRBJ1-3, with D perhaps matching TRBD1 (5 bases). CDR1 is SGHRS and CDR2 is YFSETQ in the germline V gene. Trimming pared 4 bases from V and 1 base from J, leaving 12 bases between. The CDR3 sequence is 15 residues long. The CDR3 region is CASSELGVSGNTIYF. CDR3 DNA sequence: TGCGCCAGCAGCGAATTGGGGGTTTCTGGAAACACCATATATTTT.

The chain is built from TRBV5-4 and TRBJ2-1, with TRBD1 identical over 7 bases. The CDR3 is made up of 13 amino acids. Germline trimming cut 3 bases from V and 4 bases from J; bases unmatched to any gene: 1. CDR1 is SGHNT, CDR2 YYREEE, per germline (reference sequence). For the CDR3, the DNA is TGTGCCAGCAGCTCGGACAGGTACAATGAGCAGTTCTTC. As protein: CASSSDRYNEQFF.

The chain uses TRBV11-2 and TRBJ2-7; D is perhaps TRBD1 (6 bases). Germline lookup yields CDR1 SGHAT and CDR2 FQNNGV. The V gene lost 0 bases and the J gene lost 2 bases, with 8 bases spanning the gap. The CDR3 runs 14 residues. The chain's CDR3 is CASSLEAGAYEQYF. Here the CDR3 DNA reads TGTGCCAGCAGCTTAGAGGCAGGGGCCTACGAGCAGTACTTC.

The chain carries TRBV5-1 and TRBJ2-3, with a weak D call TRBD1 (6 bases). Looked up from germline, CDR1 is SGHRS and CDR2 is YFSETQ. The CDR3 runs 15 residues. Trimming removed 4 bases at V and 1 base at J, with 13 bases between. This chain's CDR3 is CASSARDIGTDTQYF. CDR3 nucleotide sequence: TGCGCCAGCAGCGCCCGGGACATTGGCACAGATACGCAGTATTTT.

The genes are TRBV10-3 and TRBJ1-1; D not resolved. With 10 bases removed from V and 2 bases from J, the gap between germline ends came to 20 bases. The CDR3 contains 15 residues. Germline assignment: CDR1 ENHRY and CDR2 SYGVKD. Here the CDR3 DNA reads TGTGCCAGCCAAATCCAAAGGGCTGGTAACACTGAAGCTTTCTTT. Encoded protein: CASQIQRAGNTEAFF.

This chain uses TRBV13 with TRBJ2-7; D remains unclear. Trimming removed 5 bases from V and 0 bases from J, with 8 bases in between. This CDR3 is 13 amino acids long. Germline loops: CDR1 PRHDT, CDR2 FYEKMQ (reference sequence). CDR3 in DNA: TGTGCCAGCAGCGTCAGACGCTCCTACGAGCAGTACTTC. It encodes CASSVRRSYEQYF. The whole variable domain, filled in from reference TRBV13 and TRBJ2-7, reads AAGVIQSPRHLIKEKRETATLKCYPIPRHDTVYWYQQGPGQDPQFLISFYEKMQSDKGSIPDRFSAQQFSDYHSELNMSSLELGDSALYFCASSVRRSYEQYFGPGTRLTVT.

The gene calls are TRBV15 and TRBJ2-5, with D perhaps TRBD2 (6 bases). Trimming left V 0 bases short and J 5 bases short, with 13 bases between. The germline gives CDR1 LNHNV, CDR2 YYDKDF (reference sequence). This CDR3 is built from 15 residues. For the CDR3, the DNA is TGTGCCACCAGCAGAGATACCCGGGGGTTGGAGACCCAGTACTTC. It yields the protein CATSRDTRGLETQYF. Full variable domain (remainder filled in from reference TRBV15 and TRBJ2-5): DAMVIQNPRYQVTQFGKPVTLSCSQTLNHNVMYWYQQKSSQAPKLLFHYYDKDFNNEADTPDNFQSRRPNTSFCFLDIRSPGLGDTAMYLCATSRDTRGLETQYFGPGTRLLVL.

The chain uses TRBV11-2 and TRBJ2-5; 16 bases agree with TRBD2. This CDR3 spans 17 amino acids. The ends lost 5 bases at V and 8 bases at J; junction bases unmatched: 11. The germline gives CDR1 SGHAT, CDR2 FQNNGV. This CDR3 is CASSPGLAGGTHSTQYF. In nucleotides, the CDR3 is TGTGCCAGCAGCCCGGGACTAGCGGGAGGGACCCATTCTACCCAGTACTTC.

The chain uses TRBV4-1 and TRBJ1-1; weak D call: TRBD1 (5 bases). Germline CDR1 MGHRA, CDR2 YSYEKL. With 0 bases removed from V and 7 bases from J, the gap between germline ends came to 9 bases. The CDR3 totals 13 residues. CDR3 amino acids: CASSQDMGLEAFF. The DNA for the CDR3 is TGCGCCAGCAGCCAAGATATGGGGCTTGAAGCTTTCTTT.

The chain links TRBV6-5 to TRBJ2-3; 11 bases line up with TRBD2. V lost 10 bases and J lost 3; bases outside the gene matches: 3. CDR3 length: 13 residues. Germline CDR1 is MNHEY and CDR2 is SVGAGI. The CDR3 loop reads CAIGLAGTDTQYF. CDR3 nucleotides: TGTGCCATCGGACTAGCGGGTACAGATACGCAGTATTTT.

The gene calls are TRBV7-9 and TRBJ1-3, with a possible D match to TRBD1 (5 bases). The CDR3 is made up of 15 amino acids. Per the germline V gene, CDR1 is SEHNR and CDR2 is FQNEAQ (reference sequence). V was pared by 3 bases and J by 4 bases, with 13 bases between. CDR3 sequence reads: CASSFSQGTGNTIYF. CDR3 bases: TGTGCCAGCAGCTTTTCGCAGGGCACCGGAAACACCATATATTTT. Full variable domain (remainder filled in from reference TRBV7-9 and TRBJ1-3): DTGVSQNPRHKITKRGQNVTFRCDPISEHNRLYWYRQTLGQGPEFLTYFQNEAQLEKSRLLSDRFSAERPKGSFSTLEIQRTEQGDSAMYLCASSFSQGTGNTIYFGEGSWLTVV.

This CDR3 reads CASSGGTGGNYGYTF. The CDR3 DNA is TGTGCCAGCAGCGGCGGGACAGGGGGAAATTATGGCTACACCTTC. This sequence joins TRBV7-6 and TRBJ1-2; 11 nucleotides match TRBD1. The CDR3 covers 15 residues. CDR1 and CDR2 from the germline V gene are SGHVS and FNYEAQ. The V gene end was trimmed by 5 bases and the J gene end by 5 bases; junction bases not matched to a gene: 7.

The CDR3 region is CASSPGKGPYEQYF. In DNA, the CDR3 is TGTGCCAGCTCACCTGGCAAGGGGCCCTACGAGCAGTACTTC. The chain couples TRBV18 to TRBJ2-7; tentatively, D is TRBD1 (5 bases). V was trimmed by 3 bases and J by 2 bases, leaving 11 bases between them. The CDR3 is made up of 14 amino acids. In germline, CDR1 is KGHSH, CDR2 LQKENI.

A few counts support this clone. J is TRBJ2-7 and V is TRBV6-5, with no clear D. Deletions cut 0 bases from V and 0 bases from J, with 9 bases between. The CDR3 extends over 15 amino acids. The germline gives CDR1 MNHEY, CDR2 SVGAGI. CDR3 in DNA: TGTGCCAGCAGTTACTCGAGCACCCTCTCCTACGAGCAGTACTTC. This sequence encodes CASSYSSTLSYEQYF.

The chain employs TRBV6-1 and TRBJ1-1, with 9 nucleotides matching TRBD1. J gave up 5 bases and V 10 bases, and 8 bases lay outside the gene matches. The CDR3 has 13 residues. Germline V gene lookup returns CDR1 MNHNS and CDR2 SASEGT. The chain's CDR3 is CANRDREETEAFF. The CDR3 coding sequence is TGTGCCAACCGGGACAGGGAAGAAACTGAAGCTTTCTTT.

The chain couples TRBV11-1 to TRBJ2-7; the D gene is possibly TRBD1 (5 bases). Looked up from germline, CDR1 is SGHAT and CDR2 is FQDESV (reference sequence). This CDR3 comprises 14 residues. V lost 1 base and J 2 bases, leaving 9 bases between the germline ends. The DNA of the CDR3 is TGTGCCAGCAGCTTAGAGCAGGGCCCCTACGAGCAGTACTTC. It is translated as CASSLEQGPYEQYF.

CDR3 residues: CASSQSGGTGGRVTQYF. The DNA for the CDR3 is TGCGCCAGCAGTCAATCGGGGGGGACAGGGGGCCGGGTGACCCAGTACTTC. This rearrangement joins TRBV23-1 to TRBJ2-5; 12 nucleotides line up with TRBD1. TRBV23-1 is sorted into the ORF group, with uncertain function. Trimming cost V 0 bases and J 7 bases; bases outside gene matches: 9. This CDR3 comprises 17 residues.

This clone was seen a single time. V is TRBV2 and J is TRBJ1-5; 10 bases agree with TRBD1. The CDR3 sequence is 14 residues long. V shed 4 bases and J 5 bases; nucleotides not matched to a gene: 2. Germline V lookup: CDR1 SNHLY, CDR2 FYNNEI. In DNA, the CDR3 is TGTGCCAGCAGTGGACAGGGGGCTTATCAGCCCCAGCATTTT. This codes for CASSGQGAYQPQHF.